The 21 T cell receptor beta chains below were found in one sample sequenced in a study of blood T cell repertoires in COVID-19. Sequenced by immunoSEQ multiplex PCR; TCRdb stores in-frame clones only, minus some. The sample has some 200,000 clones, about 83% seen once. Sequenced material: peripheral blood. The receptors come from a woman in her 50s with active or convalescent COVID-19.

The chain links TRBV9 to TRBJ2-5; a weak D match, TRBD2 (6 bases). V gave up 1 base and J gave up 7 bases, with 11 bases separating them. The germline gives CDR1 SGDLS, CDR2 YYNGEE. The CDR3 has 13 amino acids. The CDR3 nucleotides read TGTGCCAGCAGCGTAATACCGGAGGGGACCCAGTACTTC. Its translation: CASSVIPEGTQYF.

The chain is built from TRBV5-1 and TRBJ2-5; D perhaps matches TRBD1 (6 bases). Trimming left V 2 bases short and J 4 bases short, with 12 bases between. Per the germline V gene, CDR1 is SGHRS and CDR2 is YFSETQ. The CDR3 consists of 14 residues. The CDR3 coding sequence is TGCGCCAGCAGCTTAACTGCAGGGGCAGAGACCCAGTACTTC. Protein product: CASSLTAGAETQYF. Supplemented by reference TRBV5-1 and TRBJ2-5, the full variable domain reads KAGVTQTPRYLIKTRGQQVTLSCSPISGHRSVSWYQQTPGQGLQFLFEYFSETQRNKGNFPGRFSGRQFSNSRSEMNVSTLELGDSALYLCASSLTAGAETQYFGPGTRLLVL.

The chain carries TRBV27 and TRBJ1-1; 8 bases are a match to TRBD1. CDR3 length equals 14 residues. V was clipped by 8 bases and J by 5 bases; unmatched bases: 10. Germline CDR1 MNHEY, CDR2 SMNVEV (reference sequence). CDR3 nucleotides: TGTGCCAGCGGAACGGACAGGGAGGGAACTGAAGCTTTCTTT. Amino acid sequence: CASGTDREGTEAFF.

The chain uses TRBV5-4 and TRBJ2-3; 7 bases line up with TRBD1. J gave up 4 bases and V 3 bases, and 2 bases lay outside the gene matches. CDR1 and CDR2 from the germline V gene are SGHNT and YYREEE (reference sequence). This CDR3 comprises 13 residues. CDR3 region: CASSYRGADTQYF. DNA of the CDR3: TGTGCCAGCAGCTACAGGGGCGCAGATACGCAGTATTTT.

The chain combines TRBV6-2 or TRBV6-3 with TRBJ2-4; TRBD2 aligns across 8 bases. CDR1 is MNHEY, CDR2 SVGEGT, per germline. This CDR3 comprises 21 residues. Germline trimming cut 2 bases from V and 0 bases from J; bases unmatched to any gene: 18. CDR3 bases: TGTGCCAGCAGTTACCCTGGTATTAAAGCGGGGGCGATACTAGCCAAAAACATTCAGTACTTC. It codes for CASSYPGIKAGAILAKNIQYF.

This chain connects TRBV6-5 to TRBJ2-3; possible D gene TRBD1, 7 bases. Germline loops: CDR1 MNHEY, CDR2 SVGAGI. This CDR3 region has 16 residues. V gave up 1 base and J gave up 4 bases, with 15 bases separating them. The CDR3: CASSYWRGGGPDTQYF. CDR3 in DNA: TGTGCCAGCAGTTACTGGCGCGGAGGGGGCCCAGATACGCAGTATTTT.

The count of this clone is one. The rearrangement joins TRBV5-8 to TRBJ2-3; TRBD1 is a possible D gene (6 bases). Germline V gene lookup returns CDR1 SGHTS and CDR2 YDEGEE. Trimming stripped 1 base from V and 3 bases from J, with 6 bases between. The CDR3 totals 13 residues. The CDR3 nucleotides are TGTGCCAGCAGCTTGACAGGGACAGATACGCAGTATTTT. Protein: CASSLTGTDTQYF.

J is TRBJ2-5 and V is TRBV9; a weak D match, TRBD2 (6 bases). V gave up 2 bases and J gave up 3 bases, with 11 bases separating them. This CDR3 has 14 residues. The germline gives CDR1 SGDLS, CDR2 YYNGEE. CDR3 sequence: CASSVGLTKETQYF. CDR3 DNA sequence: TGTGCCAGCAGCGTGGGACTCACTAAAGAGACCCAGTACTTC.

The chain joins TRBV7-9 to TRBJ1-4; D is unresolved. There are 12 residues in the CDR3. Germline CDR1 reads SEHNR; CDR2 reads FQNEAQ (reference sequence). The V end lost 5 bases, the J end lost 5 bases, and 6 bases lay between the germline ends. Here the CDR3 reads CASSPVNEKLFF. In nucleotides, the CDR3 is TGTGCCAGCAGCCCCGTCAATGAAAAACTGTTTTTT.

This chain joins TRBV5-1 and TRBJ2-3, with 7 bases identical to TRBD1. The germline V gene has CDR1 SGHRS and CDR2 YFSETQ. The junction had 7 bases not matched to a gene; V was cut back by 4 bases and J by 2 bases. The CDR3 totals 15 residues. The CDR3 is CASSGDRRTTDTQYF. The DNA of the CDR3 is TGCGCCAGCAGCGGGGACAGAAGAACCACAGATACGCAGTATTTT.

The CDR3 region has the DNA TGCGCCAGCAGCACAGGACAGGGTACCTACGAGCAGTACGTC. This codes for CASSTGQGTYEQYV. J is TRBJ2-7 and V is TRBV5-1, with TRBD1 identical over 8 bases. The CDR3 is made up of 14 amino acids. Looked up from germline, CDR1 is SGHRS and CDR2 is YFSETQ. V shed 4 bases and J 2 bases; nucleotides not matched to a gene: 5.

This chain connects TRBV24-1 to TRBJ2-1; no clear D gene. The V and J ends lost 6 bases and 0 bases respectively, with 11 bases between them. Germline CDR1 is KGHDR and CDR2 is SFDVKD. This CDR3 contains 15 residues. The CDR3: CATSLRHTSYNEQFF. The CDR3 coding sequence is TGTGCCACCAGTCTAAGACACACCTCCTACAATGAGCAGTTCTTC.

The J gene is TRBJ1-4, the V gene TRBV5-1, with 8 nucleotides matching TRBD1. The CDR3 extends over 16 amino acids. Per the germline V gene, CDR1 is SGHRS and CDR2 is YFSETQ. J gave up 0 bases and V 0 bases, and 1 base lay outside the gene matches. The CDR3 coding sequence is TGCGCCAGCAGCTTGGGACAGGGGCCAACTAATGAAAAACTGTTTTTT. It yields the protein CASSLGQGPTNEKLFF. Using reference TRBV5-1 and TRBJ1-4 for the parts outside the CDR3, the full variable domain is KAGVTQTPRYLIKTRGQQVTLSCSPISGHRSVSWYQQTPGQGLQFLFEYFSETQRNKGNFPGRFSGRQFSNSRSEMNVSTLELGDSALYLCASSLGQGPTNEKLFFGSGTQLSVL.

V gene TRBV4-2 combines with J gene TRBJ2-5; TRBD2 matches 8 bases. The germline V gene has CDR1 LGHNA and CDR2 YNFKEQ. CDR3 size: 17 residues. Trimming cost V 3 bases and J 0 bases; bases outside gene matches: 9. The CDR3: CASSHGGGLADQETQYF. DNA of the CDR3: TGTGCCAGCAGCCACGGGGGGGGGCTAGCGGACCAAGAGACCCAGTACTTC.

V is TRBV27 and J is TRBJ1-1; D perhaps matches TRBD1 (6 bases). Germline V gives CDR1 MNHEY, CDR2 SMNVEV (reference sequence). Between the trimmed V and J ends, which lost 6 bases and 1 base, there was a span of 18 bases. The CDR3 totals 16 residues. The CDR3 DNA is TGTGCCAGCAGACCCCCTTTTACCAGGGGGAACACTGAAGCTTTCTTT. It is translated as CASRPPFTRGNTEAFF.

V gene TRBV6-5 combines with J gene TRBJ2-2; no clear D gene. Trimming pared 8 bases from V and 4 bases from J, leaving 5 bases between. This CDR3 is 11 amino acids long. The germline CDR1 and CDR2 sequences are MNHEY and SVGAGI. The CDR3 DNA is TGTGCCAGCGGAGCCACCGGGGAGCTGTTTTTT. It codes for CASGATGELFF.

The chain links TRBV15 to TRBJ2-2; perhaps TRBD1 as D (6 bases). The germline V and J ends were trimmed by 4 bases and 4 bases, with 10 bases remaining between them. The CDR3 is 14 amino acids. In germline, CDR1 is LNHNV, CDR2 YYDKDF (reference sequence). CDR3 DNA: TGTGCCACCAGCACTCAGGGGCCCACCGGGGAGCTGTTTTTT. Protein sequence: CATSTQGPTGELFF.

The CDR3 region is CASRGGFGNTEAFF. The CDR3 DNA reads as TGTGCCAGCAGAGGAGGTTTCGGTAACACTGAAGCTTTCTTT. V gene TRBV2 combines with J gene TRBJ1-1; D not certain. This CDR3 region has 14 residues. V lost 6 bases to trimming and J lost 2 bases, with 13 bases between them. Germline V CDR1 and CDR2: SNHLY, FYNNEI.

The J gene is TRBJ2-5, the V gene TRBV2; D is possibly TRBD1 (6 bases). The CDR3 length is 15 residues. From germline, CDR1 is SNHLY and CDR2 FYNNEI. The V end lost 3 bases, the J end lost 2 bases, and 13 bases lay between the germline ends. This chain's CDR3 is CASSDLWGQQETQYF. CDR3 DNA: TGTGCCAGCAGTGACCTCTGGGGACAACAAGAGACCCAGTACTTC.

V and J are TRBV5-1 and TRBJ2-2; TRBD1 is a possible D gene (6 bases). CDR1 is SGHRS and CDR2 is YFSETQ in the germline V gene. This CDR3 is built from 15 residues. With 6 bases removed from V and 1 base from J, the gap between germline ends came to 13 bases. In nucleotides, the CDR3 is TGCGCCAGCAAGGGGGACGGGCTGAACACCGGGGAGCTGTTTTTT. Translated: CASKGDGLNTGELFF.

This clone was seen more than once but under ten times. The DNA for the CDR3 is TGTGCCAGTAGTATTAGCGGGAACACCGGGGAGCTGTTTTTT. Translating it yields CASSISGNTGELFF. The V gene is TRBV19, the J gene TRBJ2-2; maybe TRBD2 (6 bases). This CDR3 is 14 amino acids long. The V and J ends lost 3 bases and 1 base respectively, with 6 bases between them. The germline CDR1 and CDR2 sequences are LNHDA and SQIVND (reference sequence).